This T cell receptor beta chain is from a study of CD8 T cells in Susac syndrome. CD8+ and CD4+ T cells taken from blood had their TCR beta sequenced. Healthy donors formed controls matched for age and sex. Study-wide results and caveats: As the study acknowledged, the number of individuals who were part of its TCR sequencing and HLA analysis was relatively small.

A quantity of about 0.5 to 1 ug RNA underwent reverse transcription using random hexamers. Multiplex immunoSEQ PCR targeted 54 Vbeta and 13 Jbeta TCR beta segments. One entry per CDR3 protein results from TCRdb running MiXCR on the immunoSEQ multiplex PCR reads. The table lists 160,000 or so distinct CDR3 sequences, 92% of them singletons. This CDR3 contains 15 residues. The germline V gene has CDR1 LGHDT and CDR2 YNNKEL (reference sequence). Trimming stripped 6 bases from V and 3 bases from J, with 12 bases between. The count of this clonotype is one. Its antigen is still unknown. V gene TRBV3-1 combines with J gene TRBJ2-6; D gene ambiguous. The source is a human donor in good health. The sample taken for sequencing was CD4+ T cells from PBMCs. The CDR3 sequence: CASRVSQFGANVLTF. CDR3 nucleotides: TGTGCCAGCAGGGTGAGTCAATTTGGGGCCAACGTCCTGACTTTC. Full variable domain (missing parts from reference TRBV3-1 and TRBJ2-6): DTAVSQTPKYLVTQMGNDKSIKCEQNLGHDTMYWYKQDSKKFLKIMFSYNNKELIINETVPNRFSPKSPDKAHLNLHINSLELGDSAVYFCASRVSQFGANVLTFGAGSRLTVL.